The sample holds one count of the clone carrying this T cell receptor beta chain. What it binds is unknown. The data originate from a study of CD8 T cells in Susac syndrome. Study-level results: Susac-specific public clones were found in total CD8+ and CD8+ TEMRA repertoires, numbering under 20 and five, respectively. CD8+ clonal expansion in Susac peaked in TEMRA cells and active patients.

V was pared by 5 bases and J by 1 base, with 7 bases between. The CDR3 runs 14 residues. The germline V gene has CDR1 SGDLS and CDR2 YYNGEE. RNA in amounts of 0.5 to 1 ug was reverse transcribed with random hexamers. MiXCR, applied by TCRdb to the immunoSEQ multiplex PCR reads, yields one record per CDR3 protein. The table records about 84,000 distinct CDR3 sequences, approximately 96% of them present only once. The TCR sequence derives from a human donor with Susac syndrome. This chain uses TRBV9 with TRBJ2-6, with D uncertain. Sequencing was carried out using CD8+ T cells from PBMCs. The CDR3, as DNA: TGTGCCAGCAGGGATCTTTCTGGGGCCAACGTCCTGACTTTC. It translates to CASRDLSGANVLTF.